The next 7 T cell receptor beta chains were all read from a single sample in a study of blood T cells in healthy people across ages. Using a J-beta primer mix together with a sample-barcoded 5' primer, a second PCR was run for roughly 6 to 12 cycles. TCRdb recomputed calls from the 5' RACE reads with MiXCR, one row per CDR3 protein. This sample has approximately 730,000 distinct CDR3 sequences, with about 53% found just once. Sequencing input: blood. The receptor set was obtained from a man older than 75 in good health.

This clonotype came up a few times. The J gene is TRBJ2-3, the V gene TRBV27, with TRBD1 identical over 9 bases. The ends lost 8 bases at V and 4 bases at J; junction bases unmatched: 13. The CDR3 is made up of 16 amino acids. The V gene's germline CDR1 is MNHEY and CDR2 SMNVEV (reference sequence). CDR3: CASATRWDRVSDTQYF. The CDR3 coding sequence is TGTGCCAGCGCCACGAGGTGGGACAGGGTATCAGATACGCAGTATTTT.

The chain recombines TRBV7-3 with TRBJ2-7; 9 bases match TRBD2. The CDR3 is 16 amino acids. Looked up from germline, CDR1 is SGHTA and CDR2 is FQGTGA. After removal of 1 base from V and 5 bases from J, the junction contained 9 bases not matched to a gene. The CDR3 coding sequence is TGTGCCAGCAGCTTAAGTGGGCTAGCGGGGTCCGACGAGCAGTACTTC. It encodes CASSLSGLAGSDEQYF.

The chain couples TRBV20-1 to TRBJ2-5; the D is unclear. Looked up from germline, CDR1 is DFQATT and CDR2 is SNEGSKA (reference sequence). V dropped 1 base and J dropped 0 bases, with 9 bases sitting between them. The CDR3 consists of 14 residues. The CDR3 reads CSARGTPDQETQYF. The CDR3 bases are TGCAGTGCTAGAGGGACGCCGGACCAAGAGACCCAGTACTTC.

V usage is TRBV6-1 and J usage is TRBJ2-1, with 8 bases aligning to TRBD2. Germline trimming cut 6 bases from V and 5 bases from J; bases unmatched to any gene: 9. The CDR3 runs 15 residues. Germline CDR1 reads MNHNS; CDR2 reads SASEGT. The CDR3, as DNA: TGTGCCAGCAGCACTCGCGGGGGGCGAGACAATGAGCAGTTCTTC. Its translation: CASSTRGGRDNEQFF.

The gene calls are TRBV11-2 and TRBJ2-3, with 11 bases matching TRBD2. Germline loops: CDR1 SGHAT, CDR2 FQNNGV. V shed 6 bases, J shed 14 bases, and the junction held 19 bases outside the gene matches. The CDR3 covers 16 residues. The CDR3 sequence: CASRSLAGGLHRYAYF. CDR3 bases: TGTGCCAGCAGATCCTTAGCGGGAGGGCTACACAGATACGCGTATTTT.

This chain uses TRBV29-1 with TRBJ2-1; tentative D call: TRBD1 (6 bases). The length of the CDR3 is 15 residues. With 6 bases removed from V and 5 bases from J, the gap between germline ends came to 20 bases. CDR1 is SQVTM and CDR2 is ANQGSEA in the germline V gene. This CDR3 reads CSVGALARRDNEQFF. The CDR3 coding sequence is TGCAGCGTGGGGGCTTTGGCGCGAAGGGACAATGAGCAGTTCTTC.

CDR3 in DNA: TGTGCCAGCAGTTTAACCGGGTTCCATGGCAATCAGCCCCAGCATTTT. Translation gives CASSLTGFHGNQPQHF. The V gene is TRBV12-3 or TRBV12-4, the J gene TRBJ1-5; D is undetermined. V lost 2 bases and J lost 2, with 13 bases in between. CDR3 length equals 16 residues.